Listed here are 32 T cell receptor beta chains from one sample, sequenced in a study of technical replicates of blood from a handful of donors. Method: immunoSEQ multiplex PCR; TCRdb's copy keeps in-frame clones and lacks some. Of approximately 12,000 clones in the sample, approximately 93% are singletons; the top ten hold approximately 8.5%. Sequencing input: PBMCs. The receptors were sampled from a human donor in good health.

The chain uses TRBV30 and TRBJ2-3; 11 nucleotides align to TRBD2. CDR1 and CDR2 from the germline V gene are GTSNPN and SVGIG (reference sequence). The CDR3 extends over 15 amino acids. The J segment lost 2 bases and the V segment lost 5 bases, leaving 6 bases of the junction unmatched. Here the CDR3 reads CAWAQTSGVTDTQYF. CDR3 DNA sequence: TGTGCCTGGGCCCAGACTAGCGGGGTCACAGATACGCAGTATTTT.

The chain links TRBV6-1 to TRBJ1-3; TRBD1 is a possible D gene (5 bases). V was cut by 5 bases and J by 0 bases, with 11 bases left in between. This CDR3 comprises 15 residues. In germline, CDR1 is MNHNS, CDR2 SASEGT. As DNA, the CDR3 is TGTGCCAGCAGTATACAGGAAAACTCTGGAAACACCATATATTTT. It codes for CASSIQENSGNTIYF.

V and J are TRBV5-4 and TRBJ2-5; D ambiguous. Trimming pared 0 bases from V and 2 bases from J, leaving 8 bases between. The CDR3 is 14 amino acids. Germline V gene lookup returns CDR1 SGHNT and CDR2 YYREEE (reference sequence). CDR3 sequence (DNA): TGTGCCAGCAGCTTGGAGACTCCTCAAGAGACCCAGTACTTC. This encodes CASSLETPQETQYF.

The table lists this clone with a count of one. The chain carries TRBV7-2 and TRBJ2-7; possible D gene TRBD2, 5 bases. The ends were cut back, 5 bases at V and 5 bases at J, with 13 bases in the middle. This CDR3 comprises 13 residues. The germline CDR1 and CDR2 sequences are SGHTA and FQGNSA. CDR3 sequence reads: CASSLRVKDEQYF. CDR3 DNA: TGTGCCAGCAGCCTGAGGGTCAAAGACGAGCAGTACTTC.

The chain links TRBV5-1 to TRBJ1-4; weak D call: TRBD1 (6 bases). V was trimmed by 0 bases and J by 8 bases, leaving 11 bases between them. The CDR3 covers 14 residues. Germline values: CDR1 SGHRS, CDR2 YFSETQ. The CDR3 here is CASSLDTGIEKLFF. The CDR3 region has the DNA TGCGCCAGCAGCTTGGATACAGGGATCGAAAAACTGTTTTTT.

The chain employs TRBV6-5 and TRBJ1-5; 7 positions agree with TRBD1. The CDR3 has 14 residues. V shed 5 bases, J shed 3 bases, and the junction held 4 bases outside the gene matches. Germline V gives CDR1 MNHEY, CDR2 SVGAGI. CDR3 coding DNA: TGTGCCAGCAGTAAGACAGGGTCCAATCAGCCCCAGCATTTT. It yields the protein CASSKTGSNQPQHF.

This rearrangement joins TRBV11-3 to TRBJ2-1; 8 positions match TRBD2. The CDR3 covers 14 residues. Germline-derived CDR1 and CDR2 are SGHNT and YENEEA. The V and J ends lost 7 bases and 0 bases, in that order; junction bases with no gene match: 2. The CDR3 DNA is TGTGCCAGCAAGACTAGCGACTCCTACAATGAGCAGTTCTTC. As protein: CASKTSDSYNEQFF.

This sequence joins TRBV11-2 and TRBJ2-1; possibly TRBD2 for D (6 bases). The V and J ends lost 8 bases and 0 bases respectively, with 8 bases between them. Germline values: CDR1 SGHAT, CDR2 FQNNGV. The CDR3 sequence is 13 residues long. DNA for the CDR3: TGTGCCAGCCTGGGGGGCTCCTACAATGAGCAGTTCTTC. Translating it yields CASLGGSYNEQFF. The whole variable domain, filled in from reference TRBV11-2 and TRBJ2-1, reads EAGVAQSPRYKIIEKRQSVAFWCNPISGHATLYWYQQILGQGPKLLIQFQNNGVVDDSQLPKDRFSAERLKGVDSTLKIQPAKLEDSAVYLCASLGGSYNEQFFGPGTRLTVL.

This clone was seen only once. The chain combines TRBV7-8 with TRBJ2-5, with a possible D match to TRBD1 (5 bases). Germline CDR1 and CDR2: SGHVS and FQNEAQ. CDR3 size: 14 residues. V lost 5 bases and J 0 bases, leaving 10 bases between the germline ends. Here the CDR3 DNA reads TGTGCCAGCAGCCCCCGACAGAACCAAGAGACCCAGTACTTC. Translating gives CASSPRQNQETQYF.

V and J are TRBV7-9 and TRBJ2-2, with 13 positions matching TRBD2. The CDR3 sequence is 19 residues long. CDR1 is SEHNR and CDR2 is FQNEAQ in the germline V gene (reference sequence). With 5 bases clipped from V and 0 bases from J, the junction kept 9 bases outside the gene matches. For the CDR3, the DNA is TGTGCCAGCAGCGCGAGGGGACTAGCGGGACCCACGAACACCGGGGAGCTGTTTTTT. Encoded protein: CASSARGLAGPTNTGELFF.

The chain links TRBV7-6 to TRBJ2-7; 7 bases line up with TRBD2. The CDR3 runs to 16 residues. Germline V gene lookup returns CDR1 SGHVS and CDR2 FNYEAQ. The ends lost 3 bases at V and 3 bases at J; junction bases unmatched: 11. The CDR3 loop is CASSFLLAEELYEQYF. The CDR3, as DNA: TGTGCCAGCAGCTTCCTTCTAGCGGAAGAGCTCTACGAGCAGTACTTC.

The chain recombines TRBV9 with TRBJ1-5; D is undetermined. CDR1 SGDLS and CDR2 YYNGEE come from the germline V gene. With 1 base removed from V and 8 bases from J, the gap between germline ends came to 13 bases. The CDR3 consists of 14 residues. CDR3 sequence reads: CASSVLPGGEPQHF. The CDR3 nucleotides read TGTGCCAGCAGCGTACTCCCGGGCGGGGAGCCCCAGCATTTT. Full variable domain (outside the CDR3, taken from reference TRBV9 and TRBJ1-5): DSGVTQTPKHLITATGQRVTLRCSPRSGDLSVYWYQQSLDQGLQFLIQYYNGEERAKGNILERFSAQQFPDLHSELNLSSLELGDSALYFCASSVLPGGEPQHFGDGTRLSIL.

The chain couples TRBV7-3 to TRBJ2-3; D not certain. The CDR3 has 13 residues. With 1 base removed from V and 7 bases from J, the gap between germline ends came to 9 bases. Germline assignment: CDR1 SGHTA and CDR2 FQGTGA. CDR3 bases: TGTGCCAGCAGCTTAAATGGTCAGAATACGCAGTATTTT. Its protein is CASSLNGQNTQYF.

This chain connects TRBV5-6 to TRBJ2-7; D may be TRBD2 (6 bases). Trimming shortened V by 1 base and J by 2 bases, and 13 bases separated the two germline ends. The CDR3 extends over 15 amino acids. Germline CDR1 and CDR2: SGHDT and YYEEEE. CDR3 DNA: TGTGCCAGCAGCTTGATGCGGGGTTTTCCCTACGAGCAGTACTTC. This gives the protein CASSLMRGFPYEQYF.

The chain couples TRBV19 to TRBJ2-2, with D possibly TRBD2 on 5 matching bases. Trimming removed 5 bases at V and 0 bases at J, with 10 bases between. The CDR3 has 15 residues. The germline V gene encodes CDR1 LNHDA and CDR2 SQIVND (reference sequence). The DNA for the CDR3 is TGTGCCAGTAGTTCCGGGGAAGCGAACACCGGGGAGCTGTTTTTT. Translated: CASSSGEANTGELFF. The variable domain in full, with the rest retrieved from reference TRBV19 and TRBJ2-2, is DGGITQSPKYLFRKEGQNVTLSCEQNLNHDAMYWYRQDPGQGLRLIYYSQIVNDFQKGDIAEGYSVSREKKESFPLTVTSAQKNPTAFYLCASSSGEANTGELFFGEGSRLTVL.

The chain joins TRBV6-4 to TRBJ1-4; TRBD1 matches at 10 bases. The CDR3 consists of 17 residues. Per the germline V gene, CDR1 is MRHNA and CDR2 is SNTAGT. The trim removed 6 bases at V and 7 bases at J, leaving 14 bases unmatched. Here the CDR3 reads CASRPGTGAGGGEKLFF. The CDR3 DNA sequence: TGTGCCAGCAGGCCCGGGACAGGGGCCGGCGGAGGTGAAAAACTGTTTTTT.

The genes are TRBV18 and TRBJ2-2; TRBD1 aligns across 8 bases. The germline V gene has CDR1 KGHSH and CDR2 LQKENI. Trimming cost V 3 bases and J 7 bases; bases outside gene matches: 7. CDR3 size: 15 residues. CDR3 nucleotide sequence: TGTGCCAGCTCACCCTGGACAGGGCAAGACGGGGAGCTGTTTTTT. Its translation: CASSPWTGQDGELFF. The complete variable domain, with remaining parts taken from reference TRBV18 and TRBJ2-2, reads NAGVMQNPRHLVRRRGQEARLRCSPMKGHSHVYWYRQLPEEGLKFMVYLQKENIIDESGMPKERFSAEFPKEGPSILRIQQVVRGDSAAYFCASSPWTGQDGELFFGEGSRLTVL.

This chain joins TRBV6-5 and TRBJ2-3; D possibly corresponds to TRBD2 (5 bases). The CDR3 extends over 15 amino acids. V gave up 6 bases and J gave up 2 bases, with 15 bases separating them. Germline V gene lookup returns CDR1 MNHEY and CDR2 SVGAGI. The CDR3 nucleotides read TGTGCCAGCAGCCTGAGGGTCGAAACCACAGATACGCAGTATTTT. It specifies CASSLRVETTDTQYF.

This chain joins TRBV19 and TRBJ1-5; D unclear. The CDR3 sequence is 12 residues long. V lost 3 bases and J lost 6, with 6 bases in between. Germline loops: CDR1 LNHDA, CDR2 SQIVND (reference sequence). As DNA, the CDR3 is TGTGCCAGTAGTATCGTGAGTCAGCCCCAGCATTTT. This sequence encodes CASSIVSQPQHF.

The chain links TRBV30 to TRBJ1-1, with D maybe TRBD1 (6 bases). Germline-derived CDR1 and CDR2 are GTSNPN and SVGIG (reference sequence). The CDR3 is 13 amino acids. V was trimmed by 0 bases and J by 6 bases, leaving 11 bases between them. CDR3 region: CAWSVGAGAEAFF. In DNA form, the CDR3 reads TGTGCCTGGAGTGTAGGGGCAGGGGCTGAAGCTTTCTTT.

J is TRBJ1-2 and V is TRBV5-1; possibly TRBD1 for D (6 bases). The CDR3 length is 16 residues. The ends were cut back, 3 bases at V and 2 bases at J, with 17 bases in the middle. Germline CDR1 and CDR2: SGHRS and YFSETQ. CDR3 region: CASSWALDSGNYGYTF. For the CDR3, the DNA is TGCGCCAGCAGCTGGGCTTTGGACAGCGGCAACTATGGCTACACCTTC.

The chain recombines TRBV20-1 with TRBJ2-2, with 8 bases lining up with TRBD2. Per the germline V gene, CDR1 is DFQATT and CDR2 is SNEGSKA (reference sequence). The CDR3 extends over 11 amino acids. V was pared by 4 bases and J by 9 bases, with 1 base of the junction left unmatched. As DNA, the CDR3 is TGCAGTGCTATTAGCGGGAGGGAGCTGTTTTTT. It encodes CSAISGRELFF.

The chain employs TRBV19 and TRBJ2-2; D possibly corresponds to TRBD2 (5 bases). In germline, CDR1 is LNHDA, CDR2 SQIVND (reference sequence). Trimming took 1 base from V and 8 from J, leaving 8 bases between them. The CDR3 loop spans 13 amino acids. In DNA, the CDR3 is TGTGCCAGTAGTATAGCCCCGGGAGGGGAGCTGTTTTTT. Its translation: CASSIAPGGELFF.

This clone was detected only once. The chain couples TRBV9 to TRBJ2-5, with 14 nucleotides matching TRBD2. J gave up 5 bases and V 0 bases, and 3 bases lay outside the gene matches. Germline V lookup: CDR1 SGDLS, CDR2 YYNGEE. CDR3 length: 16 residues. CDR3: CASSVGGLAGVETQYF. The CDR3 coding sequence is TGTGCCAGCAGCGTAGGGGGACTAGCGGGAGTGGAGACCCAGTACTTC.

This chain joins TRBV4-1 and TRBJ2-3; TRBD2 agrees at 9 bases. Germline assignment: CDR1 MGHRA and CDR2 YSYEKL. The junction had 4 bases not matched to a gene; V was cut back by 0 bases and J by 6 bases. This CDR3 has 15 amino acids. The CDR3 is CASSQDITSGDTQYF. Written as DNA, the CDR3 is TGCGCCAGCAGCCAAGACATAACTAGCGGGGATACGCAGTATTTT.

This rearrangement joins TRBV5-1 to TRBJ1-1; no firm D call. Trimming took off 4 bases at V and 4 bases at J, with 14 bases between the two ends. The CDR3 is 14 residues long. Germline loops: CDR1 SGHRS, CDR2 YFSETQ. The CDR3 protein is CASSHPLIPTEAFF. The CDR3 DNA sequence: TGCGCCAGCAGCCATCCACTCATCCCCACTGAAGCTTTCTTT.

The chain carries TRBV5-1 and TRBJ2-7; 12 nucleotides align to TRBD1. Germline V gene data show CDR1 as SGHRS and CDR2 as YFSETQ. Trimming cost V 1 base and J 7 bases; bases outside gene matches: 9. The CDR3 is 16 residues long. This CDR3 reads CASSLSPGQGAWEQYF. DNA of the CDR3: TGCGCCAGCAGCTTGTCTCCGGGACAGGGGGCGTGGGAGCAGTACTTC. Complete variable domain (other parts from reference TRBV5-1 and TRBJ2-7): KAGVTQTPRYLIKTRGQQVTLSCSPISGHRSVSWYQQTPGQGLQFLFEYFSETQRNKGNFPGRFSGRQFSNSRSEMNVSTLELGDSALYLCASSLSPGQGAWEQYFGPGTRLTVT.

J is TRBJ2-7 and V is TRBV6-1; TRBD1 matches at 8 bases. The V segment lost 2 bases and the J segment 7 bases; nucleotides outside the gene matches: 10. This CDR3 comprises 15 residues. Looked up from germline, CDR1 is MNHNS and CDR2 is SASEGT. CDR3 loop: CASSESWQGAGEQYF. CDR3 in DNA: TGTGCCAGCAGTGAAAGTTGGCAGGGGGCGGGTGAGCAGTACTTC.

Written as DNA, the CDR3 is TGTGCCAGCAGGACTAGCGGGAGGGGGAATGAGCAGTTCTTC. Amino acid sequence: CASRTSGRGNEQFF. V is TRBV6-6 and J is TRBJ2-1; 14 bases line up with TRBD2. The ends lost 6 bases at V and 7 bases at J; junction bases unmatched: 2. CDR1 is MNHNY, CDR2 SVGAGI, per germline (reference sequence). There are 14 residues in the CDR3.

This clone has just one count. V gene TRBV4-2 combines with J gene TRBJ2-1, with D perhaps TRBD2 (6 bases). The germline V gene encodes CDR1 LGHNA and CDR2 YNFKEQ. Trimming removed 4 bases from V and 6 bases from J, with 13 bases in between. CDR3 length equals 14 residues. CDR3 sequence reads: CASSPSPGVNEQFF. CDR3 sequence (DNA): TGTGCCAGCAGCCCCTCCCCGGGGGTCAATGAGCAGTTCTTC.

The chain carries TRBV6-1 and TRBJ2-7; 10 bases are shared with TRBD2. Germline V gives CDR1 MNHNS, CDR2 SASEGT. The ends lost 1 base at V and 4 bases at J; junction bases unmatched: 13. The CDR3 is 18 amino acids. Here the CDR3 DNA reads TGTGCCAGCAGTGAAGATGCCCTAGCGGGAGTAAGAAAGTACGAGCAGTACTTC. It translates to CASSEDALAGVRKYEQYF.

The genes are TRBV7-7 and TRBJ1-1; tentatively, D is TRBD1 (5 bases). CDR1 is SSHAT, CDR2 FNYEAQ, per germline (reference sequence). This CDR3 has 15 residues. V lost 5 bases, J lost 1 base, and 14 bases lay in between. CDR3 residues: CASSPIGGSNTEAFF. Written as DNA, the CDR3 is TGTGCCAGCAGCCCCATCGGGGGATCGAACACTGAAGCTTTCTTT. Full variable domain (outside the CDR3, taken from reference TRBV7-7 and TRBJ1-1): GAGVSQSPRYKVTKRGQDVTLRCDPISSHATLYWYQQALGQGPEFLTYFNYEAQPDKSGLPSDRFSAERPEGSISTLTIQRTEQRDSAMYRCASSPIGGSNTEAFFGQGTRLTVV.